This T cell receptor (beta chain) was observed in a study of T cell changes during pregnancy in multiple sclerosis (dated by TCRdb to between 2017 and 2020). With respect to the entire study: The study looked at changes in the T cell repertoire across pregnancy in women with multiple sclerosis.

Spanning cysteine to phenylalanine, the CDR3 consists of 13 amino acids. Solely the CDR3 DNA is kept, with 39 bases framed from the first base. V loses 3 bases, J loses 2 bases, and the germline ends lie 7 bases apart. Looking up the germline V gene yields CDR1 SQVTM and CDR2 ANQGSEA. Receptors were amplified or captured by the immunoSEQ multiplex PCR assay. As stored in TCRdb, this immuneACCESS dataset retains in-frame rearrangements with V and J assigned. A fraction of the clones does not appear; measured against another copy, unresolved V genes explain less than half of the discrepancy, and the remainder lacks a known reason. This sample comprises about 31,000 clones, 85% to 95% of them detected only once. Less than 0.55% of the sample is held by the ten biggest clonotypes. This clone appeared a single time. The antigen this receptor binds is unknown. No per-base quality is available; no much larger clone lies one base away.

The chain links TRBV29-1 with TRBJ2-2, and the D gene may be TRBD1, 5 bases matching. The origin of this receptor is a female donor with multiple sclerosis, enrolled in a pregnancy study. The starting material was CD4+ T cells from peripheral blood mononuclear cells, obtained in the second trimester of pregnancy. DNA sequence: TGCAGCGTTGACGGACATAACACCGGGGAGCTGTTTTTT. Translated, it gives CSVDGHNTGELFF.